This T cell receptor beta chain was obtained from a study of T-cell memory formation after mild COVID-19. This CDR3 spans 13 amino acids. With V trimmed by 5 bases and J by 8 bases, 2 bases remained unmatched. Germline V gene lookup returns CDR1 SGHTA and CDR2 FQGTGA. TCRdb re-derived calls from the 5' RACE reads in MiXCR, one entry per CDR3 protein. The sample holds 200,000 to 300,000 distinct CDR3 sequences, over 9% seen once. Whole-study results and caveats: Second-wave clones with a day 37 peak had unconfirmed SARS-CoV-2 specificity. Some responding clones appeared in pre-infection memory, suggesting cross-reactive memory joined. Later expanders leaned toward CD4+, whereas clones contracting from day 15 to 85 were balanced CD4/CD8.

This clonotype was counted a few times. Its antigen is undetermined. The chain recombines TRBV7-3 with TRBJ1-3; 11 bases agree with TRBD1. Sequencing input: PBMCs or a T cell subset sorted from them (not recorded which). This clonotype originated in a man in his late teens or twenties who had mild COVID-19 (a few samples of this study predate the infection). Cell type and time point are not known. The CDR3 sequence is CASSKGQGDTIYF. CDR3 sequence (DNA): TGTGCCAGCAGCAAGGGACAGGGGGACACCATATATTTT.